This TCR beta chain stems from a study of T cells in localized non-small cell lung cancer. Profiling relied on immunoSEQ multiplex PCR, and the TCRdb table lists in-frame clones only, not all of them. The sample contains about 25,000 clones, roughly nine tenths of which appear only once. Study outcomes and limitations: Among the top 100 tumor clones, a median approximately 62 appeared in adjacent lung. T cell clonality was highest in uninvolved adjacent lung, above tumor.

This clone was observed a few times. Antigen specificity is unknown. The germline CDR1 and CDR2 sequences are LNHNV and YYDKDF (reference sequence). The CDR3 totals 15 residues. V shed 3 bases and J shed 7 bases, with 16 bases lying between them. The material sequenced was peripheral blood, taken before any cancer treatment. The receptor was isolated from a woman aged 40-69 years with stage I lung adenocarcinoma. The rearrangement links TRBV15 to TRBJ1-5, with D possibly being TRBD1 (6 bases). The CDR3 reads CATSSGTGRGQPQHF. In nucleotides, the CDR3 is TGTGCCACCAGCAGCGGAACAGGGCGCGGGCAGCCCCAGCATTTT.